These T cell receptor beta chains were read from a single sample in a study of beta chain features in type 1 diabetes. TCRdb's copy holds only in-frame clones and misses some; the assay was immunoSEQ multiplex PCR. The sample consists of approximately 150,000 clones, less than 11% of them appearing once. The sequencing input was naive CD4+ T cells from blood. The receptors here all came from a man between 18 and 35 years old in good health. Both conserved end residues are part of each CDR3. D genes are given only for firm matches. Some rows mark clone size as missing; the rest say once, few, many or name a class of expanded clone.

CDR3 DNA	CDR3 protein	D gene	J gene	clone size	V gene
TGTGCCTGGAGTGTGGGCGGGGCAGGAACCTCCTACGAGCAGTACTTC	CAWSVGGAGTSYEQYF	NA	TRBJ2-7	few	TRBV30
TGTGCCAGCAGCTTAGGCCGCCAGGGGGATCAGCCCCAGCATTTT	CASSLGRQGDQPQHF	TRBD1	TRBJ1-5	NA	TRBV11-2
TGTGCCAGCAGCCAAGATCGGGGGGCAGTTTTCTATGAGCAGTTCTTC	CASSQDRGAVFYEQFF	NA	TRBJ2-1	few	TRBV14
TGTGCCTGTTCCGGGACACCCTCCGGAGATACGCAGTATTTT	CACSGTPSGDTQYF	NA	TRBJ2-3	few	TRBV30
TGTGCCTGGAGTACGAGACAGGGGGCCAACGAGCAGTACTTC	CAWSTRQGANEQYF	TRBD1	TRBJ2-7	few	TRBV30
TGTGCCAGTAGTATAGGTAGGACAGGGTATCAGCCCCAGCATTTT	CASSIGRTGYQPQHF	TRBD1	TRBJ1-5	NA	TRBV19
TGCGCCAGCAGCCGGGACAGGGGACAGTTGAGCACTGAAGCTTTCTTT	CASSRDRGQLSTEAFF	TRBD1	TRBJ1-1	few	TRBV5-1
TGTGCCAGCTCACCACCGATAAGGGGAGGAATGAACACTGAAGCTTTCTTT	CASSPPIRGGMNTEAFF	NA	TRBJ1-1	few	TRBV18
TGTGCCAGCTCACCACCCCCAGCGGGGGCCCGGTATACGCAGTATTTT	CASSPPPAGARYTQYF	TRBD2	TRBJ2-3	NA	TRBV18
TGTGCCACCTTACACCCGGGACTAGGAGTCCACGAGCAGTACTTC	CATLHPGLGVHEQYF	TRBD2	TRBJ2-7	NA	TRBV6-6
TGTGCCAGCAGTGAAAAAGGGGGCACTGAAGCTTTCTTT	CASSEKGGTEAFF	NA	TRBJ1-1	few	TRBV6-4
TGTGCCAGCAGCCCTCAGTTTCACGAGCAGTACTTC	CASSPQFHEQYF	NA	TRBJ2-7	few	TRBV11-2
TGCGCCAGCAGCCATTCGGGGGGGCGGAGGGAGACCCAGTACTTC	CASSHSGGRRETQYF	TRBD2	TRBJ2-5	NA	TRBV4-3
TGTGCCAGCAGCAACAGGGCGGTAAGGGAAAAACTGTTTTTT	CASSNRAVREKLFF	NA	TRBJ1-4	NA	TRBV5-6
TGTGCCAGCAGCCAAGATGGCCTAGCGGGGACAAGCTCCTACAATGAGCAGTTCTTC	CASSQDGLAGTSSYNEQFF	TRBD2	TRBJ2-1	NA	TRBV4-2
TGTGCCTGGAGTCGGGGTGGGGGGACCCCTGGGAAACTGTTTTTT	CAWSRGGGTPGKLFF	NA	TRBJ1-4	NA	TRBV30
TGTGCCAGCAGCCCCTTAGCGGGGGGTCAAGAGACCCAGTACTTC	CASSPLAGGQETQYF	TRBD2	TRBJ2-5	NA	TRBV7-2
TGTGCCACCAGCAGAGAGTTAAGGACAGGGGGCGCGGGGACTGAAGCTTTCTTT	CATSRELRTGGAGTEAFF	TRBD1	TRBJ1-1	NA	TRBV15
TGCGCCAGCAGCGTAGGACACGGTGAAAAACTGTTTTTT	CASSVGHGEKLFF	NA	TRBJ1-4	few	TRBV5-1
TGTGCCAGCAGCTTTACTAGCGGGTCCTACGAGCAGTACTTC	CASSFTSGSYEQYF	TRBD2	TRBJ2-7	few	TRBV7-3
TGTGCCAGCAGCTTAGCGCTTCAGGGGGAGACCCAGTACTTC	CASSLALQGETQYF	NA	TRBJ2-5	NA	TRBV7-6
TGTGCCAGCAGTTTCACAGGTCCCTACGAGCAGTACTTC	CASSFTGPYEQYF	NA	TRBJ2-7	many	TRBV27
TGCGCCAGCAGTGAGTCCAGGGCCGAGCAGTACTTC	CASSESRAEQYF	NA	TRBJ2-7	NA	TRBV10-2
TGTGCCAGCAGCTCCCAAACTAGCGGGGGGCCCCTGGAGCAGTACTTC	CASSSQTSGGPLEQYF	TRBD2	TRBJ2-7	few	TRBV7-9
TGTGCCAGCAGTCCATGGGGGGGGCTTGGTGAAGCTTTCTTT	CASSPWGGLGEAFF	NA	TRBJ1-1	NA	TRBV7-2
TGTGCCAGTAGAGGGTCTAGCGGGGGTATCTACAATGAGCAGTTCTTC	CASRGSSGGIYNEQFF	TRBD2	TRBJ2-1	NA	TRBV19
TGTGCCAGCACCAAGTGGGACAGGGACGATGAGCAGTTCTTC	CASTKWDRDDEQFF	TRBD1	TRBJ2-1	few	TRBV9
TGTGCCAGCAGTGCTTTCAACAGGGTTCAGCCCCAGCATTTT	CASSAFNRVQPQHF	NA	TRBJ1-5	NA	TRBV6-5
TGTGCCAGCTCACCCCGGGACAGGGGATCGGGCACTGAAGCTTTCTTT	CASSPRDRGSGTEAFF	TRBD1	TRBJ1-1	few	TRBV18
TGTGCCAGCAGCTTAGCGCCCAGGGGGGAGAATCAGCCCCAGCATTTT	CASSLAPRGENQPQHF	TRBD1	TRBJ1-5	few	TRBV7-2
TGTGCCAGCAGCTTGGCCTCTAGCGGGGGGCAAGAGACCCAGTACTTC	CASSLASSGGQETQYF	TRBD2	TRBJ2-5	NA	TRBV5-6
TGTGCCAGCTCAACGACAGGGGCGAACGAGCAGTACTTC	CASSTTGANEQYF	TRBD1	TRBJ2-7	many	TRBV18
TGTGCCAGCAAGGTAGCGGGGCCCCTCGGGGAGCAGTACTTC	CASKVAGPLGEQYF	TRBD2	TRBJ2-7	NA	TRBV2
TGTGCCAGCAGTGCCCCAGGCTTCTATGGCTACACCTTC	CASSAPGFYGYTF	NA	TRBJ1-2	NA	TRBV25-1
TGTGCCAGCAGCTACCGCGGGGCGGGGGGGCGCACAGATACGCAGTATTTT	CASSYRGAGGRTDTQYF	TRBD2	TRBJ2-3	few	TRBV11-2
TGTGCCAGCAGCCTGGGACAAAGGGGCAATGAGCAGTTCTTC	CASSLGQRGNEQFF	NA	TRBJ2-1	NA	TRBV2
TGTGCCAGTAGTATCCGGGACTTCCAAGAGACCCAGTACTTC	CASSIRDFQETQYF	NA	TRBJ2-5	NA	TRBV19
TGTGCCAGCAGCCAACGGAGCGACTCTGGAAACACCATATATTTT	CASSQRSDSGNTIYF	NA	TRBJ1-3	few	TRBV5-4
TGCGCCAGCAGCTTGTTGACTAGCGGGATCTACGAGCAGTACTTC	CASSLLTSGIYEQYF	TRBD2	TRBJ2-7	few	TRBV5-1
TGTGCCAGCGGACAGGGGGAGTACGAGCAGTACTTC	CASGQGEYEQYF	TRBD1	TRBJ2-7	NA	TRBV6-5
TGCGCCAGCAGCCAAGCGCGGACTAGCGGGGTCAATGAGCAGTTCTTC	CASSQARTSGVNEQFF	TRBD2	TRBJ2-1	many	TRBV4-1
TGCGCCAGCAGCTGGAGACCCGGGACTAGTGAAGAGACCCAGTACTTC	CASSWRPGTSEETQYF	TRBD2	TRBJ2-5	NA	TRBV5-1
TGTGCCATCAGAGCGACAGGAGTAGGTCAGCCCCAGCATTTT	CAIRATGVGQPQHF	NA	TRBJ1-5	NA	TRBV10-3
TGTGCCAGCAGTTACTTCGGGACAGGGGTTTACGAGCAGTACTTC	CASSYFGTGVYEQYF	TRBD1	TRBJ2-7	few	TRBV6-5
TGTGCCAGCAGCCGTGGGACTAGCGGGGGCCGGGAGCAGTTCTTC	CASSRGTSGGREQFF	TRBD2	TRBJ2-1	few	TRBV5-6
TGTGCCAGTAGTAGGGGACTCCAAGAGACCCAGTACTTC	CASSRGLQETQYF	NA	TRBJ2-5	NA	TRBV19
TGTGCCAGCAGGACAGGGGGTTCCTACAATGAGCAGTTCTTC	CASRTGGSYNEQFF	TRBD1	TRBJ2-1	few	TRBV11-2
TGTGCCAGCAGTGGGGGGCAGGGGGTGACGTACGAGCAGTACTTC	CASSGGQGVTYEQYF	TRBD1	TRBJ2-7	NA	TRBV2
TGTGCCAGCAGCTTGGTCAGGGAGGACGAGCAGTACTTC	CASSLVREDEQYF	NA	TRBJ2-7	NA	TRBV5-4
TGTGCCAGCAGCTTAGGAACCGGGACAGGGGTATTCTTC	CASSLGTGTGVFF	TRBD1	TRBJ2-1	few	TRBV11-3
TGTGCCAGTACCGCAGTGGGCCAGCTTCACAATGAGCAGTTCTTC	CASTAVGQLHNEQFF	NA	TRBJ2-1	many	TRBV19
TGTGCCAGCAGCTTAGTGGCAGGGGCGAACACCGGGGAGCTGTTTTTT	CASSLVAGANTGELFF	NA	TRBJ2-2	NA	TRBV11-2